The clone carrying this T cell receptor beta chain was seen a few times. As yet, its antigen is unknown. Each donor was a healthy Caucasian. The data derive from a study of identical twins. Study-level findings and limits: The more abundant beta clonotypes in cord blood had fewer insertions, and memory repertoires did not show this. Alpha sequences that were out-of-frame and twin-shared showed an excess of low generation probability.

TCRdb re-called the 5' RACE reads with MiXCR, one entry per CDR3 protein. Among approximately 630,000 distinct CDR3 sequences listed, about 7.6% were seen once. This same sample was also taken into another study, of yellow fever vaccine responses in identical twins. That paper notes: In identical twins, vaccine T cell responses appeared partly shared and partly individual.

Sequenced sample: PBMCs. The clonotype was recovered from a young woman in good health.

CDR3 protein: CASSYSSSGQPQHF. The CDR3 DNA is TGTGCCAGCAGTTACTCGAGCAGTGGTCAGCCCCAGCATTTT. The chain combines TRBV6-5 with TRBJ1-5; D unresolved. Looked up from germline, CDR1 is MNHEY and CDR2 is SVGAGI. V dropped 0 bases and J dropped 6 bases, with 9 bases sitting between them. CDR3 length equals 14 residues.